The 4 T cell receptor beta chains given below trace back to one sample, sequenced in a study of T cell responses to AZD1222 COVID-19 vaccine listed by TCRdb under 2021. Library preparation used the immunoSEQ multiplex PCR assay. TCRdb's version of the immuneACCESS table is confined to in-frame rearrangements and falls short of the full clone set. An unresolved V gene accounts for under half of the shortfall where checked; the remainder is of unknown origin. Present in this sample are 110,000 or so clones, about 86% of which were seen just once. 17% of the sample belongs to the ten largest clones. The time point label, read with the paper, signifies: about 28 days (+/-7) after the second vaccine dose. The sample here was peripheral blood, taken 28 days after the second AZD1222 dose. These receptors all come from an adult who received the AZD1222 COVID-19 vaccine.

CDR3 bases: TGCGCCAGCAGCCATTCAGCGGGAGTATCGGGGGAGCTGTTTTTT. It is translated as CASSHSAGVSGELFF. This chain connects TRBV4-1 to TRBJ2-2, with TRBD2 matching 8 bases. This CDR3 is 15 amino acids long. Trimming took 3 bases from V and 8 from J; bases not matched to a gene: 8. Germline V gene data show CDR1 as MGHRA and CDR2 as YSYEKL.

The V call is TRBV7-8, the J call TRBJ1-5, with TRBD1 identical over 8 bases. V gave up 5 bases and J gave up 7 bases; unmatched junction bases: 7. CDR1 and CDR2 from the germline V gene are SGHVS and FQNEAQ. CDR3 length: 14 residues. The CDR3, as DNA: TGTGCCAGCAGCCATTTCCGGGACAGGCAGCCCCAGCATTTT. This codes for CASSHFRDRQPQHF.

The chain uses TRBV6-4 and TRBJ2-5, with TRBD1 as a possible D gene (6 bases). This CDR3 is 14 amino acids long. The germline CDR1 and CDR2 sequences are MRHNA and SNTAGT. Trimming removed 0 bases from V and 7 bases from J, with 12 bases in between. The CDR3 here is CASSDSAGVGTQYF. DNA of the CDR3: TGTGCCAGCAGTGACTCAGCAGGGGTTGGGACCCAGTACTTC.

The chain couples TRBV7-9 to TRBJ2-7; TRBD2 matches 12 bases. Trimming took 7 bases from V and 2 from J; bases not matched to a gene: 15. Germline V gene lookup returns CDR1 SEHNR and CDR2 FQNEAQ (reference sequence). CDR3 length equals 18 residues. Here the CDR3 DNA reads TGTGCCAGCACCCTCTCGCCACTAGCGGGAGGCTTTACCTACGAGCAGTACTTC. Residues: CASTLSPLAGGFTYEQYF.